This TCR beta chain was observed in a study of CD8 T cells in Susac syndrome. Random hexamers were used to reverse transcribe roughly 0.5 to 1 ug of RNA. Amplification of TCR beta CDR3 spanned 54 Vbeta and 13 Jbeta via immunoSEQ multiplex PCR. TCRdb used MiXCR to reprocess the immunoSEQ multiplex PCR reads, holding one entry per CDR3 protein. The data contain about 200,000 distinct CDR3 sequences, about 95% of them singletons. Sequencing targeted TCR beta in T cells from blood (CD8+ and CD4+). The CDR3 length is 15 residues. With 6 bases clipped from V and 4 bases from J, the junction kept 5 bases outside the gene matches. In germline, CDR1 is MNHEY, CDR2 SVGEGT.

The sequencing input was CD4+ T cells from PBMCs. The sequence was obtained from a human donor with multiple sclerosis. This chain connects TRBV6-2 or TRBV6-3 to TRBJ2-3; 12 bases are a match to TRBD2. The CDR3 bases are TGTGCCAGCAGCCTAGCGGGGGGGCGGGCAGATACGCAGTATTTT. Amino acids: CASSLAGGRADTQYF.